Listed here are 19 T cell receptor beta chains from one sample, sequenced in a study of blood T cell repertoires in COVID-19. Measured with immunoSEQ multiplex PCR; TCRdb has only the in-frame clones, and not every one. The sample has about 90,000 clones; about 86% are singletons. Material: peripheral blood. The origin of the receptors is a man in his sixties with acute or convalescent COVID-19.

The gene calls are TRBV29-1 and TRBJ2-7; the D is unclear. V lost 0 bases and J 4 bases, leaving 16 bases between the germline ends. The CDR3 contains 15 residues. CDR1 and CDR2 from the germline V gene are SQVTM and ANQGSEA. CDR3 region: CSVEDLAGQKYEQYF. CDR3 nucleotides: TGCAGCGTTGAAGATCTGGCAGGTCAGAAGTACGAGCAGTACTTC.

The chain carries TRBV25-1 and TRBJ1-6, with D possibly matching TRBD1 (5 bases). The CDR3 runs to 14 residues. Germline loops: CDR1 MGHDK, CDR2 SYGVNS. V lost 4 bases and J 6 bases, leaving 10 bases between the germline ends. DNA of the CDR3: TGTGCCAGCAGTGTACGACAGATTAATTCACCCCTCCACTTT. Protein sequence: CASSVRQINSPLHF. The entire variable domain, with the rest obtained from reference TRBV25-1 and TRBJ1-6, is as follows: EADIYQTPRYLVIGTGKKITLECSQTMGHDKMYWYQQDPGMELHLIHYSYGVNSTEKGDLSSESTVSRIRTEHFPLTLESARPSHTSQYLCASSVRQINSPLHFGNGTRLTVT.

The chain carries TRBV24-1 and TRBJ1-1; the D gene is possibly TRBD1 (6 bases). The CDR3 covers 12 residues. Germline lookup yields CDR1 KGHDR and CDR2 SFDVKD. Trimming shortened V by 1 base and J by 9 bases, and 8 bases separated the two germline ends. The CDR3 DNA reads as TGTGCCACCAGTGATTTTGGGGGCCAAGCTTTCTTT. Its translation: CATSDFGGQAFF.

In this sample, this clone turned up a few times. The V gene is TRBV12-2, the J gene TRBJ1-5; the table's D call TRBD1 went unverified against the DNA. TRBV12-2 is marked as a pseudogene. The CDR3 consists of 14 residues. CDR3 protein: CASRRQGDNQPQHF. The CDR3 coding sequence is TGTGCAAGTCGAAGACAGGGGGACAATCAGCCCCAGCATTTT.

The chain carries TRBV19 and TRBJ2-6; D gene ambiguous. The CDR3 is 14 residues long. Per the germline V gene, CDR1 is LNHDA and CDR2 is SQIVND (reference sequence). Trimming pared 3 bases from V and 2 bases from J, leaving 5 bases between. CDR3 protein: CASSMRTGANVLTF. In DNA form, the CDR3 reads TGTGCCAGTAGTATGAGGACTGGGGCCAACGTCCTGACTTTC. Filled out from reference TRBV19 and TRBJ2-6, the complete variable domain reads DGGITQSPKYLFRKEGQNVTLSCEQNLNHDAMYWYRQDPGQGLRLIYYSQIVNDFQKGDIAEGYSVSREKKESFPLTVTSAQKNPTAFYLCASSMRTGANVLTFGAGSRLTVL.

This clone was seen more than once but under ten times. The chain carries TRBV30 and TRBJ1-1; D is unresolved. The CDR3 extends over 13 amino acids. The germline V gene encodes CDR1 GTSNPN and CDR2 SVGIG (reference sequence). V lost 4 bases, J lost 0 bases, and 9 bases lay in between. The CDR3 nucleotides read TGTGCCTGGATTCGGGGAATGAACACTGAAGCTTTCTTT. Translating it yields CAWIRGMNTEAFF.

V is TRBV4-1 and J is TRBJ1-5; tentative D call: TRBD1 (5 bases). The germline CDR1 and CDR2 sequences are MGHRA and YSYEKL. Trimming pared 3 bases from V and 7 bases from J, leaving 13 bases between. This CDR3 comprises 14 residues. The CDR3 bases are TGCGCCAGCAGCCACCCGGGGGTTTGGCAGCCCCAGCATTTT. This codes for CASSHPGVWQPQHF.

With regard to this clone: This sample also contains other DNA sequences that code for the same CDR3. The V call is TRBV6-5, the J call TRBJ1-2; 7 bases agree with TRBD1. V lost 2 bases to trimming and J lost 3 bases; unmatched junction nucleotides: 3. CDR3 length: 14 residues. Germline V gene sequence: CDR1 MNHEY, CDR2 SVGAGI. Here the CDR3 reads CASSYKGTDYGYTF. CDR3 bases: TGTGCCAGCAGTTACAAGGGGACAGACTATGGCTACACCTTC.

The DNA for the CDR3 is TGCGCCAGCAGTGACCTGGACAGACGTCAAAGCTACGAGCAGTACTTC. Translation: CASSDLDRRQSYEQYF. This chain joins TRBV10-2 and TRBJ2-7; a possible D gene is TRBD1 (6 bases). This CDR3 contains 16 residues. Between the trimmed V and J ends, which lost 3 bases and 3 bases, there was a span of 18 bases. CDR1 is WSHSY and CDR2 is SAAADI in the germline V gene.

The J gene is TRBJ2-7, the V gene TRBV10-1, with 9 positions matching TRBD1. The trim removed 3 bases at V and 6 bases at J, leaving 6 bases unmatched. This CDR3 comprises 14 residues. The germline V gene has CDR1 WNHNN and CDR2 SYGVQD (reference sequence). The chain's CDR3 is CASSDKQGAIEQYF. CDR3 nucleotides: TGCGCCAGCAGTGACAAACAGGGGGCAATCGAGCAGTACTTC.

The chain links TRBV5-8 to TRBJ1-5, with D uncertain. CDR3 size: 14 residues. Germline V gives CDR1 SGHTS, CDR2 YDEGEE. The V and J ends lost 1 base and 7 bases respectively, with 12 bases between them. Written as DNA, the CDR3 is TGTGCCAGCAGCTTGTGGGGTGAGGGCCAGCCCCAGCATTTT. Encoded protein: CASSLWGEGQPQHF. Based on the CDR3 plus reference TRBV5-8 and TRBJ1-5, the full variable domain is EAGVTQSPTHLIKTRGQQATLRCSPISGHTSVYWYQQALGLGLQFLLWYDEGEERNRGNFPPRFSGRQFPNYSSELNVNALELEDSALYLCASSLWGEGQPQHFGDGTRLSIL.

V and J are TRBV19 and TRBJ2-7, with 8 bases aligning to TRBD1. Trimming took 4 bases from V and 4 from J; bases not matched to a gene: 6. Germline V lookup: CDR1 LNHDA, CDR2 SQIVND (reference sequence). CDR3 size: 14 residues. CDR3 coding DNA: TGTGCCAGTAGTAACACAGGGGGTATTTACGAGCAGTACTTC. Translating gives CASSNTGGIYEQYF. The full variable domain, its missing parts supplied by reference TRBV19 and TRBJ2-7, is DGGITQSPKYLFRKEGQNVTLSCEQNLNHDAMYWYRQDPGQGLRLIYYSQIVNDFQKGDIAEGYSVSREKKESFPLTVTSAQKNPTAFYLCASSNTGGIYEQYFGPGTRLTVT.

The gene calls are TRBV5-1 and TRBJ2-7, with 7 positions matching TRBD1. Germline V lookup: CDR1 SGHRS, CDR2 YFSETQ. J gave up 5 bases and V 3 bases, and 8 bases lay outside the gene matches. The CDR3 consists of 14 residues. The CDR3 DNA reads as TGCGCCAGCAGCTCAAGCCCAACAGGGGACGAGCAGTACTTC. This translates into CASSSSPTGDEQYF. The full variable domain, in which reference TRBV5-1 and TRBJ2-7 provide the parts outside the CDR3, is KAGVTQTPRYLIKTRGQQVTLSCSPISGHRSVSWYQQTPGQGLQFLFEYFSETQRNKGNFPGRFSGRQFSNSRSEMNVSTLELGDSALYLCASSSSPTGDEQYFGPGTRLTVT.

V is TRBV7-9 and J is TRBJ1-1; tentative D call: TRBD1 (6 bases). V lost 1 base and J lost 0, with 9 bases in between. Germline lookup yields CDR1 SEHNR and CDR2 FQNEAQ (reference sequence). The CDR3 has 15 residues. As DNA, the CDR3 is TGTGCCAGCAGCTTAGATGGACAGTTGAACACTGAAGCTTTCTTT. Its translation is CASSLDGQLNTEAFF.

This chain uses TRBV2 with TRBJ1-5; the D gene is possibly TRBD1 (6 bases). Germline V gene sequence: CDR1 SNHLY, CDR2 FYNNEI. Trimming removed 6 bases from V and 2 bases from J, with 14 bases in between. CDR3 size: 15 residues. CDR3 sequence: CASSPDRFGNQPQHF. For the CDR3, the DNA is TGTGCCAGCAGCCCCGACAGGTTTGGCAATCAGCCCCAGCATTTT.

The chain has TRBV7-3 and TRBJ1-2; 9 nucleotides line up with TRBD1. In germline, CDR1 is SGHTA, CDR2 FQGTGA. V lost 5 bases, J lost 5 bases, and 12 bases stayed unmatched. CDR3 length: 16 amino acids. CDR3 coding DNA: TGTGCCAGCAGCGAATCGGGACAGGGAAGTGGGTATGGCTACACCTTC. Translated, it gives CASSESGQGSGYGYTF.

This CDR3 reads CASSSNDRAGYTF. The DNA of the CDR3 is TGTGCCAGCAGTTCCAACGACAGGGCTGGCTACACCTTC. This chain connects TRBV6-2 or TRBV6-3 to TRBJ1-2, with 7 bases that match TRBD1. The length of the CDR3 is 13 residues. Losses at the gene ends were 4 bases for V and 7 bases for J; bases not matched to a gene: 6. Germline-derived CDR1 and CDR2 are MNHEY and SVGEGT.

The CDR3 region has the DNA TGTGCCTGGAGTAGACCCGGGGGCTATGGCTACACCTTC. This gives the protein CAWSRPGGYGYTF. The chain has TRBV30 and TRBJ1-2, with D perhaps TRBD1 (5 bases). The CDR3 has 13 amino acids. Trimming pared 2 bases from V and 4 bases from J, leaving 11 bases between. Germline assignment: CDR1 GTSNPN and CDR2 SVGIG (reference sequence).

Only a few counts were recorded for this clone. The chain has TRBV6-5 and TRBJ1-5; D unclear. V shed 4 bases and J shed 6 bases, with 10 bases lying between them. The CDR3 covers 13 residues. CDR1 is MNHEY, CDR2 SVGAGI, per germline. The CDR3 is CASSFNAFQPQHF. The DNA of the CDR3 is TGTGCCAGCAGTTTTAACGCGTTTCAGCCCCAGCATTTT.